This T cell receptor beta chain was identified in a study of blood T cells in healthy people across ages. Study context: Every two T cells gave about one barcoded beta molecule via template switching. Study results and limitations: Naive CD4+ cells and diversity were both higher in long-lived donors than in aged donors. The lack of PBMC sorting stopped any conclusive naive versus antigen-experienced comparison.

Notes on this clonotype: The target antigen is unknown. The germline gene is not matched at one end of the junction; a read error may be the cause.

Germline-derived CDR1 and CDR2 are DFQATT and SNEGSKA (reference sequence). The CDR3 consists of 14 residues. Sample-barcoded 5' priming and a J-beta primer mix drove a second PCR of 7 to 11 cycles. Template switching added a 12-random-nucleotide identifier to every cDNA molecule. TCRdb itself ran the 5' RACE reads through MiXCR, one entry per CDR3 protein. The data contain under 2 million distinct CDR3 sequences, around 36% of them singletons. Sequences were obtained from blood. This receptor was taken from a woman aged 25 to 45 in good health. V is TRBV20-1 and J is TRBJ2-1; D gene ambiguous. This CDR3 reads CSAVLAETVNEKFF. CDR3 DNA sequence: TGCAGTGCTGTCTTAGCCGAAACTGTGAATGAGAAGTTCTTC.